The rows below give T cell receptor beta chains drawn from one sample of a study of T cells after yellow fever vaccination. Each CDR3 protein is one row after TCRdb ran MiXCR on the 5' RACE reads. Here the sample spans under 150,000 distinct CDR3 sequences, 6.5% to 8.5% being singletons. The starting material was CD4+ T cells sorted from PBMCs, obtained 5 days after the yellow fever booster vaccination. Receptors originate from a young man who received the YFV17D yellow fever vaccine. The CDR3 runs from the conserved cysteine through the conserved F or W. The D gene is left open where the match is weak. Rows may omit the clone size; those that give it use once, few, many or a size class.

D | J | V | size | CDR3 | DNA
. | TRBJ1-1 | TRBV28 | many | CASRTAPLGNTEAFF | TGTGCCAGCAGGACAGCACCCTTAGGGAACACTGAAGCTTTCTTT
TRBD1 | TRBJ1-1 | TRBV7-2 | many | CASKRGGGVTTEAFF | TGTGCCAGCAAGCGGGGAGGGGGCGTTACCACTGAAGCTTTCTTT
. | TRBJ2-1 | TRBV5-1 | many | CASSLGGSGPKEFF | TGCGCCAGCAGCTTGGGGGGTAGCGGTCCAAAGGAGTTCTTC
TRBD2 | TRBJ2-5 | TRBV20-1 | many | CSARRTSGRTEETQYF | TGCAGTGCTAGGAGGACTAGCGGGAGAACGGAAGAGACCCAGTACTTC
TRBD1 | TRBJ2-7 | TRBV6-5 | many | CASSYPGQTYEQYF | TGTGCCAGCAGTTACCCGGGACAGACTTACGAGCAGTACTTC
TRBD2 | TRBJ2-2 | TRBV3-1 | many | CASGGLAGANTGELFF | TGTGCCAGCGGGGGACTAGCGGGAGCTAACACCGGGGAGCTGTTTTTT
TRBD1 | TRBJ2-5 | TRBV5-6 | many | CASSLGGTGPAETQYF | TGTGCCAGCAGCTTGGGTGGGACAGGGCCAGCAGAGACCCAGTACTTC
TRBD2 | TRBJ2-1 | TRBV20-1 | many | CSASGSGRYNEQFF | TGCAGTGCTAGTGGCAGCGGGAGGTACAATGAGCAGTTCTTC
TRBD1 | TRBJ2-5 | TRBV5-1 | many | CASSLVPPMTGNQETQYF | TGCGCCAGCAGCTTGGTCCCCCCGATGACAGGGAACCAAGAGACCCAGTACTTC
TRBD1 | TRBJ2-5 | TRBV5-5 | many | CASSPRQGAGETQYF | TGTGCCAGCAGCCCCCGTCAGGGGGCAGGGGAGACCCAGTACTTC
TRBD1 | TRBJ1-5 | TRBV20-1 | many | CSARVDRPGQPQHF | TGCAGTGCTAGAGTGGACAGGCCGGGTCAGCCCCAGCATTTT
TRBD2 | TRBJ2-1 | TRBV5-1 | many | CASSLGGLGELYEQFF | TGCGCCAGCAGCTTGGGGGGACTAGGGGAATTGTATGAGCAGTTCTTC
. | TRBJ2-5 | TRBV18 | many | CASSRPNDRQTQYF | TGTGCCAGCTCGCGACCCAACGACCGGCAGACCCAGTACTTC
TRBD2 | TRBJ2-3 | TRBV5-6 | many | CASSSTGTSRTDTQYF | TGTGCCAGCAGCTCAACCGGGACTAGCCGCACAGATACGCAGTATTTT
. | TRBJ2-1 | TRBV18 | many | CASSPSRDSYNEQFF | TGTGCCAGCTCACCTTCGCGGGACTCCTACAATGAGCAGTTCTTC
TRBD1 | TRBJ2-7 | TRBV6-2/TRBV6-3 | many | CASSRTGLRSGEQYF | TGTGCCAGCAGTCGGACAGGACTCAGGTCAGGGGAGCAGTACTTC
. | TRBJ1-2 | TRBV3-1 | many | CASSQVSGESGYTF | TGTGCCAGCAGCCAAGTCTCGGGGGAAAGCGGCTACACCTTC
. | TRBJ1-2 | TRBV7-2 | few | CASSLRREVSGGYTF | TGTGCCAGCAGCTTAAGAAGAGAAGTATCGGGTGGCTACACCTTC
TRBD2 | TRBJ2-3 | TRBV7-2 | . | CASSPNLAGTSTDTQYF | TGTGCCAGCAGCCCCAATCTAGCGGGCACTAGCACAGATACGCAGTATTTT
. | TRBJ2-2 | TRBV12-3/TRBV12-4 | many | CASSPDSEELFF | TGTGCCAGCAGCCCCGACAGTGAAGAGCTGTTTTTT
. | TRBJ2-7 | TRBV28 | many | CASASGDYEQYF | TGTGCCAGCGCCTCCGGAGACTACGAGCAGTACTTC
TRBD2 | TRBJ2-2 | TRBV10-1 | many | CASGASGSGTGELFF | TGCGCCAGCGGAGCTAGCGGGAGTGGCACCGGGGAGCTGTTTTTT
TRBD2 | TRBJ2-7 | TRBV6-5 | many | CASSLGLAGGEQYF | TGTGCCAGCAGCCTCGGACTAGCGGGAGGCGAGCAGTACTTC
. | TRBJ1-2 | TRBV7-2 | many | CASSLDGRNYGYTF | TGTGCCAGCAGCTTAGATGGGCGTAACTATGGCTACACCTTC
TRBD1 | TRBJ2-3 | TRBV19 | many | CASSFGTGGFLATQYF | TGTGCCAGTAGTTTTGGGACAGGGGGCTTCCTGGCTACGCAGTATTTT
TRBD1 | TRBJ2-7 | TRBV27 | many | CASSFAPPQGQGVYEQYF | TGTGCCAGCAGTTTTGCTCCTCCCCAAGGACAGGGTGTGTACGAGCAGTACTTC
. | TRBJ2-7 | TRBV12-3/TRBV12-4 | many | CASSLAVTSGEQYF | TGTGCCAGCAGTTTAGCAGTGACGTCCGGTGAGCAGTACTTC
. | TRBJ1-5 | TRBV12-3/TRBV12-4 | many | CASSKLEGNQPQHF | TGTGCCAGCAGTAAGTTGGAGGGCAATCAGCCCCAGCATTTT
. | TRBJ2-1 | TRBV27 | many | CASSYLGGEQFF | TGTGCCAGCAGTTACCTAGGTGGTGAGCAGTTCTTC
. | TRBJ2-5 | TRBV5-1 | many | CASSPVPGTQYF | TGCGCCAGCAGCCCGGTCCCAGGGACCCAGTACTTC
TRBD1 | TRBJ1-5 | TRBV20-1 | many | CSAYDRGGQPQHF | TGCAGTGCTTACGACAGGGGAGGTCAGCCCCAGCATTTT
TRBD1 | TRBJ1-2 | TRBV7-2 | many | CASSLGTGQGNYGYTF | TGTGCCAGCAGCTTAGGCACGGGACAGGGGAACTATGGCTACACCTTC
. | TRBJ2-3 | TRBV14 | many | CASTGLGTDTQYF | TGTGCCAGCACCGGTCTGGGGACAGATACGCAGTATTTT
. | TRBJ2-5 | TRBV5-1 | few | CASRIKGSETQYF | TGCGCCAGCAGGATAAAGGGGTCAGAGACCCAGTACTTC
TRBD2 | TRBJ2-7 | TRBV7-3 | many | CASSPTSGSYEQYF | TGTGCCAGCAGCCCTACTAGCGGTTCCTACGAGCAGTACTTC
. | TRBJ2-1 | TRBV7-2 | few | CASSLGGSISYNEQFF | TGTGCCAGCAGCTTAGGCGGGTCGATTTCCTACAATGAGCAGTTCTTC
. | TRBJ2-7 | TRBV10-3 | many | CAMSTRVGYEQYF | TGTGCCATGTCGACCAGGGTCGGATACGAGCAGTACTTC
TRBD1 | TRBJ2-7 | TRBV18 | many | CASSTYGQAYEQYF | TGTGCCAGCTCGACATACGGACAGGCCTACGAGCAGTACTTC
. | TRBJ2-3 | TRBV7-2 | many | CASSSGVNTQYF | TGTGCCAGCAGCTCAGGGGTAAATACGCAGTATTTT
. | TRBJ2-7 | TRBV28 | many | CASSFNPGRTSYEQYF | TGTGCCAGCAGTTTTAACCCCGGGCGGACCTCCTACGAGCAGTACTTC
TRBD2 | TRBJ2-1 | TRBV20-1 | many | CSAALAGAGNEQFF | TGCAGTGCTGCCCTAGCGGGAGCCGGAAATGAGCAGTTCTTC
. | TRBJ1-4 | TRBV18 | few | CASSPQGTNEKLFF | TGTGCCAGCTCACCACAGGGAACTAATGAAAAACTGTTTTTT
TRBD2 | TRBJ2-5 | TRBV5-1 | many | CASSWRGLAGIETQYF | TGCGCCAGCAGCTGGAGGGGACTAGCGGGAATAGAGACCCAGTACTTC
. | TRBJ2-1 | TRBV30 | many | CAWSPTDNEQFF | TGTGCCTGGAGTCCGACAGACAATGAGCAGTTCTTC
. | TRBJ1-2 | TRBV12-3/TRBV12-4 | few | CASSLAGSGGNGYTF | TGTGCCAGCAGTTTAGCAGGATCGGGGGGAAATGGCTACACCTTC
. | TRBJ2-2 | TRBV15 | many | CATSRASAGELFF | TGTGCCACCAGCAGAGCCAGCGCCGGGGAGCTGTTTTTT
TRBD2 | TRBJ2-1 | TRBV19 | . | CASSILPREGGNEQFF | TGTGCCAGTAGTATTCTACCACGGGAGGGGGGCAATGAGCAGTTCTTC
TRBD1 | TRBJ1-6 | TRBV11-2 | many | CASSFFSFTGTGTSPLHF | TGTGCCAGCAGCTTCTTCTCCTTTACAGGGACAGGGACTTCACCCCTCCACTTT
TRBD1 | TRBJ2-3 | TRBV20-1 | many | CSAKTGGWWTDTQYF | TGCAGTGCAAAAACAGGGGGCTGGTGGACAGATACGCAGTATTTT
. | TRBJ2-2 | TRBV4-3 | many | CASSQESFTGELFF | TGCGCCAGCAGCCAAGAAAGCTTCACCGGGGAGCTGTTTTTT
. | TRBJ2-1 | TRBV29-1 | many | CSVGDLTYNEQFF | TGCAGCGTTGGCGACTTAACCTACAATGAGCAGTTCTTC
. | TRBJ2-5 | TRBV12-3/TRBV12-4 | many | CASSLNRETQYF | TGTGCCAGCAGTTTGAACAGGGAGACCCAGTACTTC
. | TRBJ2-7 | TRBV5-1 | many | CASSLDRVVQQYF | TGCGCCAGCAGCTTGGACAGGGTGGTGCAGCAGTACTTC
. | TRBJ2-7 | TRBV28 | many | CASSRVYYEQYF | TGTGCCAGCAGTCGCGTTTACTACGAGCAGTACTTC
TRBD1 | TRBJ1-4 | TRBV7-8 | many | CASSPGDRVDEKLFF | TGTGCCAGCAGCCCGGGGGACAGGGTAGATGAAAAACTGTTTTTT
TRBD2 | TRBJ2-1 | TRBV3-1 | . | CACTPRAGDGVYEQFF | TGTGCCTGCACCCCAAGAGCGGGAGACGGTGTTTATGAGCAGTTCTTC
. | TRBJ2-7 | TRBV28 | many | CASSGESYEQYF | TGTGCCAGCAGTGGGGAATCCTACGAGCAGTACTTC